This TCR beta chain was documented in a study of control samples from healthy donors and cancer patients. Only in-frame clones appear in the TCRdb table, and some are missing; sequencing was by immunoSEQ multiplex PCR. The sample holds 350,000 to 450,000 clones, around nine tenths seen once. Comment on this clone: The identical CDR3 is also encoded by other nucleotide sequences in the sample.

From germline, CDR1 is SGHNT and CDR2 YYREEE (reference sequence). This CDR3 comprises 15 residues. After removal of 0 bases from V and 7 bases from J, the junction contained 2 bases not matched to a gene. The rearrangement joins TRBV5-4 to TRBJ2-1; 12 positions match TRBD2. The clonotype originates from a man aged 35-49 years with head and neck cancer. Sequenced material: PBMCs. The CDR3 coding sequence is TGTGCCAGCAGCTTGGGGCTAGCGGGAGGGAATGAGCAGTTCTTC. Protein sequence: CASSLGLAGGNEQFF.